Listed below are T cell receptor beta chains from one sample, sequenced in a study of blood T cell repertoires in COVID-19. The assay was immunoSEQ multiplex PCR, and TCRdb's table has in-frame clones only and misses some. This sample has 130,000 to 150,000 clones, with roughly 80% found just once. What was sequenced was peripheral blood. The receptors originated from a woman of 80 years or more with acute or convalescent COVID-19. The CDR3 runs from the conserved cysteine through the conserved F or W. A D gene is named only where the DNA matches it firmly. Size is stated for part of the rows, as once, few or many counts, or as a class when the clone is expanded.

d_gene,v_gene,j_gene,abundance,CDR3aa,CDR3nt
-,TRBV27,TRBJ1-6,-,CASSPGVIGNSPLHF,TGTGCCAGCAGCCCAGGGGTAATCGGGAATTCACCCCTCCACTTT
TRBD1,TRBV13,TRBJ1-2,-,CASSLADRALGGYTF,TGTGCCAGCAGCTTAGCGGACAGGGCTTTAGGGGGCTACACCTTC
-,TRBV4-1,TRBJ1-1,-,CASSLRMNTEAFF,TGCGCCAGCAGCCTTAGAATGAACACTGAAGCTTTCTTT
-,TRBV15,TRBJ2-1,-,CATSRERRGNEQFF,TGTGCCACCAGCAGAGAACGCAGGGGCAATGAGCAGTTCTTC
-,TRBV6-5,TRBJ2-3,-,CASSYSRRADTQYF,TGTGCCAGCAGTTATTCGCGCCGAGCAGATACGCAGTATTTT
TRBD1,TRBV19,TRBJ1-1,once,CASSIARQGANTEAFF,TGTGCCAGTAGTATAGCTAGACAGGGAGCGAACACTGAAGCTTTCTTT
TRBD1,TRBV19,TRBJ2-3,-,CASSSGQGSDTQYF,TGTGCCAGTAGTTCGGGACAGGGGTCAGATACGCAGTATTTT
TRBD1,TRBV19,TRBJ2-7,-,CASSGPTGAWNEQYF,TGTGCCAGTAGTGGCCCGACAGGGGCCTGGAACGAGCAGTACTTC
-,TRBV6-5,TRBJ1-4,-,CASRRDSTNEKLFF,TGTGCCAGCAGGAGAGACTCAACTAATGAAAAACTGTTTTTT
-,TRBV6-5,TRBJ1-5,-,CANSDTVPQHF,TGTGCCAACAGCGACACCGTGCCCCAGCATTTT
-,TRBV18,TRBJ1-1,-,CASSPRAGTEAFF,TGTGCCAGCTCACCACGGGCTGGGACTGAAGCTTTCTTT
TRBD2,TRBV5-1,TRBJ2-1,-,CASSLELAGPNEQFF,TGCGCCAGCAGCTTGGAGCTAGCGGGCCCCAATGAGCAGTTCTTC
TRBD2,TRBV9,TRBJ2-1,-,CASSVRLAGNEQFF,TGTGCCAGCAGCGTCCGACTAGCAGGCAATGAGCAGTTCTTC
TRBD1,TRBV11-3,TRBJ1-4,-,CASSPPGQGDEKLFF,TGTGCCAGCAGCCCCCCGGGACAGGGGGATGAAAAACTGTTTTTT
TRBD2,TRBV14,TRBJ2-5,-,CASSPPGLAGAHGTQYF,TGTGCCAGCAGCCCCCCGGGACTAGCGGGGGCCCACGGCACCCAGTACTTC
-,TRBV12-5,TRBJ2-6,-,CASGLVTRGASFPPSGANVLTF,TGTGCTAGTGGTTTGGTAACCAGGGGTGCCTCTTTTCCTCCTTCTGGGGCCAACGTCCTGACTTTC